This T cell receptor (beta chain) was identified during a study of technical replicates of blood from a few donors. Clones were read by immunoSEQ multiplex PCR, and TCRdb kept only the in-frame ones, dropping some. The sample yields around 79,000 clones, around 94% seen once. Germline CDR1 and CDR2: SGHDN and FVKESK. After removal of 0 bases from V and 3 bases from J, the junction contained 10 bases not matched to a gene. The CDR3 loop spans 18 amino acids. The V gene is TRBV14, the J gene TRBJ2-3, with 9 bases matching TRBD1. The source material was T cells isolated from PBMCs. This clonotype was obtained from a human donor in good health. The CDR3 here is CASSQDKFWDRATDTQYF. CDR3 DNA: TGTGCCAGCAGCCAAGATAAGTTTTGGGACAGGGCGACAGATACGCAGTATTTT.